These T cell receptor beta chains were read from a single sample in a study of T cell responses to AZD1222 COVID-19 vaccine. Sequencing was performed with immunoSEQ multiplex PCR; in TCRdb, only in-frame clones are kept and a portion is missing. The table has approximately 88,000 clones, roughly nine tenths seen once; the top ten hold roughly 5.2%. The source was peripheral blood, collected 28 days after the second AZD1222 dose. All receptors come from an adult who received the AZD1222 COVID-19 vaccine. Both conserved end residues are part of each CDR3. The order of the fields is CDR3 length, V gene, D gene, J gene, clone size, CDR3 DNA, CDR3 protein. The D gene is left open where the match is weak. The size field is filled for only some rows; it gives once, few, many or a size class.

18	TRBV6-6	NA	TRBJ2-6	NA	TGTGCCAGCAGTCCTCGGACAGAGTTCTACTCTGGGGCCAACGTCCTGACTTTC	CASSPRTEFYSGANVLTF
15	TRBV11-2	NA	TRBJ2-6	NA	TGTGCCAGCAGCTTAGGGTCCGGGGGAACCAACGTCCTGACTTTC	CASSLGSGGTNVLTF
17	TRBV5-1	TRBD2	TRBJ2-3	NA	TGCGCCAGCAGCGAGGGGGTAGCGGGGGCCCTCACAGATACGCAGTATTTT	CASSEGVAGALTDTQYF
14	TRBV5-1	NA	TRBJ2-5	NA	TGCGCCAGCAGCTTGGTAGCACACCAAGAGACCCAGTACTTC	CASSLVAHQETQYF
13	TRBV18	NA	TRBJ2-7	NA	TGTGCCAGCTCACCTCAGGGGGGAGCCGAGCAGTACTTC	CASSPQGGAEQYF
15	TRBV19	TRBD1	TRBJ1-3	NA	TGTGCCAGTAGGGTCCCAGGGGGCGTTGGAAACACCATATATTTT	CASRVPGGVGNTIYF
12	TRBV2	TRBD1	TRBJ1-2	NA	TGTGCCAGCAGGCTAGACAGGGGTGGCTACACCTTC	CASRLDRGGYTF
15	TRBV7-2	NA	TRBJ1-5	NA	TGTGCCAGCAGCTTAGAGGGCGTCCCTGGTCAGCCCCAGCATTTT	CASSLEGVPGQPQHF
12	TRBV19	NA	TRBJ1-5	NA	TGTGCCAGTAGTGCAGATTGGGAGCCCCAGCATTTT	CASSADWEPQHF
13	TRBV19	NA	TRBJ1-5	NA	TGTGCCAGTGGGTATGGGAGTAATCAGCCCCAGCATTTT	CASGYGSNQPQHF
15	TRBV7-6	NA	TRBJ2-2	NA	TGTGCCAGCAAGGAGGCTCACGCCAACACCGGGGAGCTGTTTTTT	CASKEAHANTGELFF
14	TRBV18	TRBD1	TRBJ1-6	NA	TGTGCCAGCTCACGGGACAGGGAAAATTCACCCCTCCACTTT	CASSRDRENSPLHF
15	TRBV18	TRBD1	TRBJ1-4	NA	TGTGCCAGCTCACCAGGGACAGAAGGACGTGAAAAACTGTTTTTT	CASSPGTEGREKLFF
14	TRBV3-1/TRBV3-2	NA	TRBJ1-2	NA	TGTGCCAGCAGCCTCGGGAACAGGGACTATGGCTACACCTTC	CASSLGNRDYGYTF
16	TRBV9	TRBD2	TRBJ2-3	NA	TGTGCCAGCAGCGCGGGACTAGCGGGGGGGCGTGAGGCGCAGTATTTT	CASSAGLAGGREAQYF
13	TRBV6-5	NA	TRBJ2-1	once	TGTGCCAGCCGGAGGAGCTCCTACAATGAGCAGTTCTTC	CASRRSSYNEQFF
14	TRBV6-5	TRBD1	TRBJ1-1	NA	TGTGCCAGCAGTCGAAACAGGGGCAACACTGAAGCTTTCTTT	CASSRNRGNTEAFF
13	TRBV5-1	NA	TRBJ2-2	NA	TGCGCCAGCAGCTTTACAGGGACCGGGGAGCTGTTTTTT	CASSFTGTGELFF
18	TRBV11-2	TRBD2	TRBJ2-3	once	TGTGCCAGCAGCTTAGGGGCTAGCGGGGGGGCCAACACAGATACGCAGTATTTT	CASSLGASGGANTDTQYF
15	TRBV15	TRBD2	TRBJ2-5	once	TGTGCCACCAGCAGAGATTCAACTAGCGGCCGCGCACAGTACTTC	CATSRDSTSGRAQYF